Following are 21 T cell receptor beta chains from one sample sequenced in a study of T cells in Graves' hyperthyroidism and ophthalmopathy (dated by TCRdb to about 2019). The method was multiplex PCR. The sequencer listed for this sample is Illumina HiSeq 2000. The TCR beta CDR3 regions were amplified from RNA transcripts. A first-round RT-PCR of the TCR CDR3 used the HTBI primer set with the Qiagen OneStep RT-PCR kit. TCRdb's own reprocessing of the public reads used fastp at Q25 and MiXCR and kept productive beta chains. All rows with the same CDR3 protein become a single entry with the most common DNA and genes. The sample table holds about 680,000 distinct CDR3 sequences, of which 35% were seen once. Clones ranked in the top ten supply more than 25% of the sample. The sequencing sample was made of blood. The receptor source for this set is a middle-aged woman with Graves' hyperthyroidism.

This clonotype has a count of ten or more. This sequence joins TRBV10-2 and TRBJ1-5; D is unresolved. CDR3 size: 13 residues. V lost 6 bases to trimming and J lost 7 bases, with 13 bases between them. Germline V gene sequence: CDR1 WSHSY, CDR2 SAAADI. The CDR3 sequence is CASREGEWQPQHF. DNA of the CDR3: TGCGCCAGCAGAGAGGGTGAGTGGCAGCCCCAGCATTTT.

On this clonotype itself: One end of the junction does not line up with germline, which may come from a read error. The chain has TRBV2 and TRBJ2-6, with unresolved D. Germline CDR1 is SNHLY and CDR2 is FYNNEI. CDR3 size: 11 residues. The CDR3 reads CASSYIETEAF. CDR3 DNA: TGTGCCAGCAGCTACATTGAGACTGAAGCTTTC.

This clonotype came up a few times. The V and J genes are TRBV4-3 and TRBJ2-7; D may be TRBD2 (6 bases). The CDR3 runs to 17 residues. Germline V CDR1 and CDR2: LGHNA, YSLEER. Trimming stripped 4 bases from V and 0 bases from J, with 19 bases between. Here the CDR3 reads CASSPSPAGPSSYEQYF. The DNA of the CDR3 is TGCGCCAGCAGCCCCTCCCCCGCGGGGCCCAGCTCCTACGAGCAGTACTTC.

As for this clonotype: An end of the junction differs from the germline gene, which may be a read error. The genes are TRBV6-2 or TRBV6-3 and TRBJ1-2; D gene ambiguous. This CDR3 has 11 amino acids. The germline V gene encodes CDR1 MNHEY and CDR2 SVGEGT. CDR3 nucleotides: TGTGCCTGCAGCCAGACCTATGGCTACACCTTC. Protein sequence: CACSQTYGYTF.

A note on this clonotype: This may be a read error: a much more frequent sequence differs by one nucleotide. The V gene is TRBV7-8, the J gene TRBJ1-1, with D unresolved. The CDR3 sequence is 13 residues long. Trimming removed 1 base at V and 4 bases at J, with 7 bases between. Germline assignment: CDR1 SGHVS and CDR2 FQNEAQ. CDR3 nucleotides: TGTGCCAGCAGCTTAGTCGCGGCCACTGAAGCTTTCTTT. Residues: CASSLVAATEAFF.

This clonotype occurred many times. The chain has TRBV10-2 and TRBJ1-3, with a possible D match to TRBD1 (5 bases). Deletions cut 8 bases from V and 0 bases from J, with 11 bases between. The germline CDR1 and CDR2 sequences are WSHSY and SAAADI. The CDR3 has 14 amino acids. CDR3 loop: CASHTGLSGNTIYF. DNA for the CDR3: TGCGCCAGCCACACAGGCCTCTCTGGAAACACCATATATTTT.

This clonotype has at least ten counts. This chain links TRBV7-9 with TRBJ2-7, with a possible D match to TRBD1 (6 bases). The V and J ends lost 8 bases and 3 bases respectively, with 14 bases between them. CDR1 SEHNR and CDR2 FQNEAQ come from the germline V gene (reference sequence). The CDR3 loop spans 13 amino acids. DNA of the CDR3: TGTGCCAGCCAGACGCAAGGGGGCTACGAGCAGTACTTC. Its translation is CASQTQGGYEQYF.

The gene calls are TRBV7-9 and TRBJ2-2; 9 bases match TRBD1. Germline CDR1 reads SEHNR; CDR2 reads FQNEAQ (reference sequence). J lost 7 bases, V lost 2 bases, and 5 bases had no gene match. The CDR3 is 15 residues long. The CDR3 sequence: CASSLQWDRDGELFF. CDR3 bases: TGTGCCAGCAGCTTACAGTGGGACAGGGACGGGGAGCTGTTTTTT.

This clonotype was recorded only once. V usage is TRBV2 and J usage is TRBJ1-1, with D possibly TRBD1 on 6 matching bases. V shed 4 bases and J shed 4 bases, with 10 bases lying between them. Germline V gives CDR1 SNHLY, CDR2 FYNNEI. The CDR3 contains 13 residues. The CDR3 here is CASSVQGPTEAFF. The DNA for the CDR3 is TGTGCCAGCAGTGTCCAGGGGCCCACTGAAGCTTTCTTT.

The chain carries TRBV6-5 and TRBJ1-1; D not certain. CDR1 and CDR2 (germline): MNHEY, SVGAGI. This CDR3 comprises 13 residues. V dropped 1 base and J dropped 5 bases, with 8 bases sitting between them. CDR3 amino acids: CASSYFSRTEAFF. The DNA of the CDR3 is TGTGCCAGCAGTTACTTCAGCAGAACTGAAGCTTTCTTT.

This clonotype has at least ten counts. The chain employs TRBV6-5 and TRBJ1-3; D call uncertain. Per the germline V gene, CDR1 is MNHEY and CDR2 is SVGAGI. The CDR3 runs to 14 residues. V dropped 5 bases and J dropped 0 bases, with 8 bases sitting between them. Written as DNA, the CDR3 is TGTGCCAGCAGTCGACGGGGCTCTGGAAACACCATATATTTT. Protein sequence: CASSRRGSGNTIYF.

This clonotype was seen only a few times. The CDR3 coding sequence is TGCGCCAGCAGCCAAGATCTAACTGGGGAGCTGTTTTTT. Encoded protein: CASSQDLTGELFF. The chain joins TRBV4-3 to TRBJ2-2; D not certain. V shed 0 bases and J shed 8 bases, with 7 bases lying between them. CDR3 length: 13 residues. CDR1 LGHNA and CDR2 YSLEER come from the germline V gene.

There are many counts of this clonotype. This chain links TRBV20-1 with TRBJ2-6; a possible D gene is TRBD1 (6 bases). There are 15 residues in the CDR3. Germline assignment: CDR1 DFQATT and CDR2 SNEGSKA (reference sequence). The V end was cut by 6 bases, the J end by 0 bases, with 12 bases between. The CDR3 spells CSADSENSGANVLTF. The CDR3 nucleotides are TGCAGTGCGGACAGCGAAAACTCTGGGGCCAACGTCCTGACTTTC.

This clonotype was recorded at least ten times. This chain links TRBV29-1 with TRBJ2-7; no firm D call. This CDR3 has 15 residues. Germline V CDR1 and CDR2: SQVTM, ANQGSEA. V lost 0 bases and J lost 3, with 15 bases in between. As DNA, the CDR3 is TGCAGCGTTGAAGAATTGGTAGGGATCGACTACGAGCAGTACTTC. It specifies CSVEELVGIDYEQYF.

This clonotype occurred a few times. The rearrangement joins TRBV10-3 to TRBJ2-6; D gene unclear. The CDR3 runs 9 residues. V was trimmed by 10 bases and J by 15 bases, leaving 10 bases between them. Germline CDR1 ENHRY, CDR2 SYGVKD. CDR3 in amino acids: CATLNSLTF. CDR3 in DNA: TGTGCCACCCTGAACAGCCTGACTTTC.

This clonotype was detected ten times or more. At one end the junction does not follow the germline gene, possibly because of a read error. The chain combines TRBV5-1 with TRBJ1-2; 9 bases align to TRBD1. The CDR3 extends over 13 amino acids. Germline CDR1 is SGHRS and CDR2 is YFSETQ. The CDR3 region has the DNA TGTGCCAGCAGCTTGGACAGGGGAGGAGGCTACACCTTC. Residues: CASSLDRGGGYTF.

For the CDR3, the DNA is TGCAGCGTTGGGGTCCCAGATACGCAGTATTTT. This translates into CSVGVPDTQYF. V and J are TRBV29-1 and TRBJ2-3; D uncertain. Trimming cost V 4 bases and J 4 bases, with 6 bases left between them. The CDR3 has 11 amino acids. CDR1 is SQVTM, CDR2 ANQGSEA, per germline.

This clonotype has ten or more counts. The genes are TRBV29-1 and TRBJ1-3; D remains ambiguous. This CDR3 spans 14 amino acids. The germline CDR1 and CDR2 sequences are SQVTM and ANQGSEA. V lost 7 bases and J 0 bases, leaving 13 bases between the germline ends. The CDR3 loop is CSAELSDSGNTIYF. DNA of the CDR3: TGCAGCGCAGAATTAAGTGACTCTGGAAACACCATATATTTT.

In its sample, this clonotype was seen a few times. The genes are TRBV20-1 and TRBJ2-7; D is possibly TRBD1 (6 bases). Germline assignment: CDR1 DFQATT and CDR2 SNEGSKA (reference sequence). Trimming removed 1 base from V and 3 bases from J, with 16 bases in between. This CDR3 is built from 15 residues. The DNA of the CDR3 is TGCAGTGCTAGAGTCCCCGGGACACCTAACTACGAGCAGTACTTC. This codes for CSARVPGTPNYEQYF.

This clonotype was seen only a few times. The chain uses TRBV27 and TRBJ1-2; D unclear. There are 18 residues in the CDR3. Between the trimmed V and J ends, which lost 2 bases and 1 base, there was a span of 20 bases. Germline CDR1 MNHEY, CDR2 SMNVEV (reference sequence). This CDR3 is CASSLTWATTHHNYGYTF. CDR3 sequence (DNA): TGTGCCAGCAGTTTAACATGGGCCACAACGCATCATAACTATGGCTACACCTTC.

Note on this clonotype: Mismatch with germline at one junction end may stem from a read error. As DNA, the CDR3 is TGCGCCAGCAGCCAAGGGCCGGGGGCGGGGCTTGCAACTAATGAAAAACTGTTTTTT. This sequence encodes CASSQGPGAGLATNEKLFF. The V call is TRBV25-1, the J call TRBJ1-4; D is perhaps TRBD1 (6 bases). The CDR3 has 19 residues. Germline V lookup: CDR1 MGHDK, CDR2 SYGVNS.